The next 13 T cell receptor beta chains were all read from a single sample in a study of pediatric ulcerative colitis (dated by TCRdb to 2018 to 2020). During colonoscopy, one to two rectal pinch biopsies were obtained for research purposes. The library was produced with the immunoSEQ multiplex PCR assay. TCRdb limited this immuneACCESS table to in-frame rearrangements with V and J called. A share of clones is missing; checked studies link under half to unresolved V genes, and the rest is unexplained. The sample table records 45,000 to 55,000 clones; 78% of these occur just once. The ten largest clones represent over 3% of the sample. Sequencing was done on a sample of gut tissue. The receptors here all came from a girl aged 5 to 17 with moderate ulcerative colitis.

The chain is built from TRBV5-4 and TRBJ2-7; TRBD1 might be the D (6 bases). This CDR3 has 15 amino acids. V lost 4 bases, J lost 6 bases, and 20 bases lay in between. CDR1 SGHNT and CDR2 YYREEE come from the germline V gene (reference sequence). CDR3 DNA: TGTGCCAGCAGCGCCCGGGCAGGGGAAACGCTCGAGCAGTACTTC. It translates to CASSARAGETLEQYF.

The CDR3 DNA reads TGCAGTGCTAGAGATTTGGAGACCCAGTACTTC. Its translation: CSARDLETQYF. The chain couples TRBV20-1 to TRBJ2-5, with D uncertain. The V and J ends lost 0 bases and 5 bases respectively, with 4 bases between them. This CDR3 is built from 11 residues. Germline loops: CDR1 DFQATT, CDR2 SNEGSKA (reference sequence).

The chain carries TRBV5-1 and TRBJ2-7; the match to TRBD1 covers 7 bases. The germline CDR1 and CDR2 sequences are SGHRS and YFSETQ. The V gene end was trimmed by 7 bases and the J gene end by 2 bases; junction bases not matched to a gene: 9. This CDR3 is built from 14 residues. CDR3 nucleotides: TGCGCCAGCGGCCCGGGACAGCCAACCTACGAGCAGTACTTC. This sequence encodes CASGPGQPTYEQYF.

CDR3 residues: CASSFGDRLLSYEQYF. CDR3 nucleotide sequence: TGTGCCAGCAGCTTTGGTGACAGGCTGCTCTCCTACGAGCAGTACTTC. The gene calls are TRBV5-6 and TRBJ2-7; D perhaps matches TRBD1 (6 bases). There are 16 residues in the CDR3. Trimming shortened V by 2 bases and J by 0 bases, and 15 bases separated the two germline ends. Looked up from germline, CDR1 is SGHDT and CDR2 is YYEEEE.

The V call is TRBV2, the J call TRBJ2-1, with TRBD1 as a possible D gene (6 bases). Germline V gives CDR1 SNHLY, CDR2 FYNNEI. The CDR3 extends over 15 amino acids. The V end was cut by 2 bases, the J end by 5 bases, with 13 bases between. The CDR3 DNA is TGTGCCAGCAGTGAATACAGGGAAATGGACAATGAGCAGTTCTTC. Residues: CASSEYREMDNEQFF.

This chain uses TRBV25-1 with TRBJ1-2, with no clear D. V shed 1 base and J shed 2 bases, with 8 bases lying between them. The CDR3 extends over 14 amino acids. Germline V gene lookup returns CDR1 MGHDK and CDR2 SYGVNS. DNA of the CDR3: TGTGCCAGCAGTGAATGGGAAACCAACTATGGCTACACCTTC. The encoded protein is CASSEWETNYGYTF.

V usage is TRBV6-5 and J usage is TRBJ2-1; a possible D gene is TRBD2 (5 bases). Trimming pared 0 bases from V and 4 bases from J, leaving 10 bases between. Per germline, CDR1 MNHEY and CDR2 SVGAGI. This CDR3 has 15 residues. Here the CDR3 DNA reads TGTGCCAGCAGTTACTCGACTACCGCGTACAATGAGCAGTTCTTC. Translated, it gives CASSYSTTAYNEQFF.

The chain links TRBV15 to TRBJ1-6; tentative D call: TRBD1 (6 bases). The CDR3 runs 14 residues. CDR1 is LNHNV, CDR2 YYDKDF, per germline (reference sequence). The germline V and J ends were trimmed by 3 bases and 8 bases, with 11 bases remaining between them. CDR3 residues: CATSRDGQHSPLHF. The CDR3 DNA sequence: TGTGCCACCAGCAGGGACGGACAGCATTCACCCCTCCACTTT.

V usage is TRBV6-6 and J usage is TRBJ1-6, with D perhaps matching TRBD1 (5 bases). Trimming took off 6 bases at V and 6 bases at J, with 12 bases between the two ends. The germline CDR1 and CDR2 sequences are MNHNY and SVGAGI (reference sequence). This CDR3 region has 14 residues. The CDR3: CASRGPGSNSPLHF. The CDR3 nucleotides are TGTGCCAGCAGGGGACCCGGAAGTAATTCACCCCTCCACTTT.

The rearrangement joins TRBV2 to TRBJ1-6; perhaps TRBD1 as D (5 bases). Trimming cost V 4 bases and J 13 bases, with 11 bases left between them. Germline values: CDR1 SNHLY, CDR2 FYNNEI. The CDR3 length is 12 residues. The CDR3 region is CASSAIGDPLHF. Here the CDR3 DNA reads TGTGCCAGCAGTGCGATAGGGGACCCCCTCCACTTT.

This clone occurred once. The V call is TRBV7-9, the J call TRBJ2-1; no clear D. Trimming stripped 5 bases from V and 5 bases from J, with 19 bases between. Germline-derived CDR1 and CDR2 are SEHNR and FQNEAQ (reference sequence). The CDR3 is 16 amino acids. The CDR3 DNA reads TGTGCCAGCAGCCGATCCTTTACGGGCTTTAACAATGAGCAGTTCTTC. Translated, it gives CASSRSFTGFNNEQFF.

This clone was seen only a few times. The chain recombines TRBV30 with TRBJ1-4, with D uncertain. V lost 5 bases, J lost 8 bases, and 12 bases lay in between. The germline gives CDR1 GTSNPN, CDR2 SVGIG (reference sequence). The CDR3 contains 12 residues. As DNA, the CDR3 is TGTGCCTGGCAGCCCTCTCTAGAAAAACTGTTTTTT. It translates to CAWQPSLEKLFF.

This clone was counted between two and nine times. V usage is TRBV7-2 and J usage is TRBJ1-3; maybe TRBD1 (6 bases). This CDR3 is 15 amino acids long. The V and J ends lost 5 bases and 4 bases respectively, with 15 bases between them. Germline assignment: CDR1 SGHTA and CDR2 FQGNSA. CDR3 sequence (DNA): TGTGCCAGCAGCCCCCACGGGACAACAGGAAACACCATATATTTT. It encodes CASSPHGTTGNTIYF.